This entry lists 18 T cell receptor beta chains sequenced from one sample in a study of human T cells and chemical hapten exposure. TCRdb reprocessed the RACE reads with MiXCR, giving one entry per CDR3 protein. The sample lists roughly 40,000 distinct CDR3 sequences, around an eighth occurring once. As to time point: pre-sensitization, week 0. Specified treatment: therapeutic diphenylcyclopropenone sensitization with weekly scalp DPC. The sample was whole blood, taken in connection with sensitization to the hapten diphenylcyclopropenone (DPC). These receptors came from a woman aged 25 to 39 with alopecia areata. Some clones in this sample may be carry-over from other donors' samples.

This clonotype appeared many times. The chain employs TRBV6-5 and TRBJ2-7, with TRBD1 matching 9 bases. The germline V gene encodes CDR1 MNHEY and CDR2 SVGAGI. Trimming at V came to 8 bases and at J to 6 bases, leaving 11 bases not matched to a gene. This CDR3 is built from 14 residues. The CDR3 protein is CASLPGQGSAEQYF. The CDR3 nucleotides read TGTGCCAGCCTACCAGGACAGGGGTCGGCCGAGCAGTACTTC.

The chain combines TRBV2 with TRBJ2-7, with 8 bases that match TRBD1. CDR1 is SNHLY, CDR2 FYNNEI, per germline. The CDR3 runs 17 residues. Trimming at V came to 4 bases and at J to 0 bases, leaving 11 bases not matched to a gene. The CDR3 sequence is CASSGATGGRASYEQYF. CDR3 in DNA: TGTGCCAGCAGTGGGGCTACAGGGGGGCGAGCCTCCTACGAGCAGTACTTC.

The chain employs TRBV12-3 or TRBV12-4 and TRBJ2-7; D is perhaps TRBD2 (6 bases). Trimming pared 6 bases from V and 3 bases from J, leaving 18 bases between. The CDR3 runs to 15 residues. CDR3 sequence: CASRLSHGGSYEQYF. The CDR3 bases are TGTGCCAGCAGGCTCTCCCATGGGGGGAGCTACGAGCAGTACTTC.

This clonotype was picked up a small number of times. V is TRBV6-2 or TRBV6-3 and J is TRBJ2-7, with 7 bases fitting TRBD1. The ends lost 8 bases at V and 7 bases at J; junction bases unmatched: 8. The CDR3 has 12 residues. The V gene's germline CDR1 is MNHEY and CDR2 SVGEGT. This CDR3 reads CASRDRVREQYF. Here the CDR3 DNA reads TGTGCCAGCCGAGACAGGGTCCGGGAGCAGTACTTC.

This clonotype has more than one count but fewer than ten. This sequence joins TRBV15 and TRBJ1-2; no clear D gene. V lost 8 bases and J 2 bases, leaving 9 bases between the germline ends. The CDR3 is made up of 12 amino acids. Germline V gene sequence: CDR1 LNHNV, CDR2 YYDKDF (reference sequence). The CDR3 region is CATGSGNYGYTF. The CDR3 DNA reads TGTGCCACCGGGTCGGGGAACTATGGCTACACCTTC.

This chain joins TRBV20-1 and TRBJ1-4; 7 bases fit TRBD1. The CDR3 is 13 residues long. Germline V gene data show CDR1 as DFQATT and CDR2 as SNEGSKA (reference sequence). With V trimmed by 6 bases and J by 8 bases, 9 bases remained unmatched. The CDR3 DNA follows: TGCAGTGCCTTTGGACAGGAAAGAGAAAAACTGTTTTTT. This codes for CSAFGQEREKLFF.

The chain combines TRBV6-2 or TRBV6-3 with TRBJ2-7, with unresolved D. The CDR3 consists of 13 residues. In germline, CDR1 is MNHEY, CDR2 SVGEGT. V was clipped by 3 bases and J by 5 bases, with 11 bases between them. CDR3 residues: CASSYVGVDEQYF. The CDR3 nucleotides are TGTGCCAGCAGTTATGTGGGTGTCGACGAGCAGTACTTC.

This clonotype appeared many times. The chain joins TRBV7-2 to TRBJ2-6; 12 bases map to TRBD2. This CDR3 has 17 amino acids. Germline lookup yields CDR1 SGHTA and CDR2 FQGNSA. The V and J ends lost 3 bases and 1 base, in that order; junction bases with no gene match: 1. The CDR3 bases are TGTGCCAGCAGCTTTACTAGCGGGAGGTCTGGGGCCAACGTCCTGACTTTC. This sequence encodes CASSFTSGRSGANVLTF.

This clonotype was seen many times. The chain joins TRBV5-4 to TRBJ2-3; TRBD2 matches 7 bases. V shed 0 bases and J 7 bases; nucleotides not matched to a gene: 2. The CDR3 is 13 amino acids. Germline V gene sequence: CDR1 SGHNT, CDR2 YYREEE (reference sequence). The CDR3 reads CASSLVGTNTQYF. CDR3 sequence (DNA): TGTGCCAGCAGCTTGGTTGGGACTAATACGCAGTATTTT.

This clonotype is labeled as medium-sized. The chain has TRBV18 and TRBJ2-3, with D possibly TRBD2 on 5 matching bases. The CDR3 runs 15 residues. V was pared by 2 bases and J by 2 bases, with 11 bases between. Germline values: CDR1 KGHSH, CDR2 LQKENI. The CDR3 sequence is CASSPVDSLTDTQYF. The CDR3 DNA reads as TGTGCCAGCTCACCAGTGGACTCGCTCACAGATACGCAGTATTTT. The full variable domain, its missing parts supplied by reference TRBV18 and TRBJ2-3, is NAGVMQNPRHLVRRRGQEARLRCSPMKGHSHVYWYRQLPEEGLKFMVYLQKENIIDESGMPKERFSAEFPKEGPSILRIQQVVRGDSAAYFCASSPVDSLTDTQYFGPGTRLTVL.

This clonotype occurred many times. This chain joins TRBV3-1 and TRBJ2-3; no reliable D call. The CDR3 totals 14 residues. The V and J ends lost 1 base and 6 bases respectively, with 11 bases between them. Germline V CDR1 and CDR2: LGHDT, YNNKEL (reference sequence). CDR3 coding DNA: TGTGCCAGCAGCCAAGCGGTCGCCCGTGATACGCAGTATTTT. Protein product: CASSQAVARDTQYF.

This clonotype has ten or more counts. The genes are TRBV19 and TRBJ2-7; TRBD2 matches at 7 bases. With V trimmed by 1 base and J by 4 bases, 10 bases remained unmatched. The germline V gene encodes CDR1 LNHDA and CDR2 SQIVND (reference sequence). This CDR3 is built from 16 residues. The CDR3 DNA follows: TGTGCCAGTAGTATAGGGACCGGCGGGAGAGGATACGAGCAGTACTTC. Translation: CASSIGTGGRGYEQYF. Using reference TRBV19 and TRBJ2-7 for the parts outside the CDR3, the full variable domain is DGGITQSPKYLFRKEGQNVTLSCEQNLNHDAMYWYRQDPGQGLRLIYYSQIVNDFQKGDIAEGYSVSREKKESFPLTVTSAQKNPTAFYLCASSIGTGGRGYEQYFGPGTRLTVT.

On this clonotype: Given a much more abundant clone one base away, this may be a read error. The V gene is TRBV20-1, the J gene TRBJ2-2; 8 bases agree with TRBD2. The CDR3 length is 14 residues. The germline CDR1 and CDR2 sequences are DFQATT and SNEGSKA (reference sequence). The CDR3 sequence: CSASRAGGTGGLFF. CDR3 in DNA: TGCAGTGCTTCAAGGGCGGGAGGCACCGGGGGGCTGTTTTTT.

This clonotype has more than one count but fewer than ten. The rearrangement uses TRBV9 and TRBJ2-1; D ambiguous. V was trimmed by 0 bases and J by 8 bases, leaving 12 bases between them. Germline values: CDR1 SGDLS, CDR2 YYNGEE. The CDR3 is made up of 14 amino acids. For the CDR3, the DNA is TGTGCCAGCAGCGTAGCTTCTAGGCTCGATGAGCAGTTCTTC. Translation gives CASSVASRLDEQFF. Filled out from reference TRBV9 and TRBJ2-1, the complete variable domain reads DSGVTQTPKHLITATGQRVTLRCSPRSGDLSVYWYQQSLDQGLQFLIQYYNGEERAKGNILERFSAQQFPDLHSELNLSSLELGDSALYFCASSVASRLDEQFFGPGTRLTVL.

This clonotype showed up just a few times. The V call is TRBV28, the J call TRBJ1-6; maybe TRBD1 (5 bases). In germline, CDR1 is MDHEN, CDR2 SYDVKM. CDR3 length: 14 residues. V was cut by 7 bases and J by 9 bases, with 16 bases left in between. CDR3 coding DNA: TGTGCCAGCACGCCTTCGGGGGGGATTTCACCCCTCCACTTT. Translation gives CASTPSGGISPLHF.

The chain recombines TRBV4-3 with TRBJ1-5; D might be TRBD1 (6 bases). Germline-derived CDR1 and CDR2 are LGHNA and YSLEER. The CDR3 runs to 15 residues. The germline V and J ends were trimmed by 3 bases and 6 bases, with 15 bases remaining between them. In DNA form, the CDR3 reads TGCGCCAGCAGCCAGATGGCAGGGGAGGGTCAGCCCCAGCATTTT. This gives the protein CASSQMAGEGQPQHF.

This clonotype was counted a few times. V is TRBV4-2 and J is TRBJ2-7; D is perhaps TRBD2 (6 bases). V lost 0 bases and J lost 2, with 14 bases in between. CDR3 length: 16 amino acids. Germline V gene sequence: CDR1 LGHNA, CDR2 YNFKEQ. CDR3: CASSQEQGLSTYEQYF. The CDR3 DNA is TGTGCCAGCAGCCAAGAGCAAGGACTATCAACCTACGAGCAGTACTTC.

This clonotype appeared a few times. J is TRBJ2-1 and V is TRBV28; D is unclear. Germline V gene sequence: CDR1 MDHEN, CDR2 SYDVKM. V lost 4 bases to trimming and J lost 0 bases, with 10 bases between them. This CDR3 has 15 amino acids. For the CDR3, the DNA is TGTGCCAGCAGTTCCCGGGTGCTCTCCTACAATGAGCAGTTCTTC. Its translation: CASSSRVLSYNEQFF.